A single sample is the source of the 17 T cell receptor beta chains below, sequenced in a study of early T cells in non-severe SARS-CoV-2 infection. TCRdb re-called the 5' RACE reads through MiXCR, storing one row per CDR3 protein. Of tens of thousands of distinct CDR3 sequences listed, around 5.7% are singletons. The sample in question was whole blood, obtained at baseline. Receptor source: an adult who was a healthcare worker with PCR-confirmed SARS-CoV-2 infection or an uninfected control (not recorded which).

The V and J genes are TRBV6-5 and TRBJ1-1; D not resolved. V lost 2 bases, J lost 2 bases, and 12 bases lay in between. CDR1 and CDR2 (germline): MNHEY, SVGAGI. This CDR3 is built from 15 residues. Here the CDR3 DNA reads TGTGCCAGCAGTTACGGTGGCGGCATTAACACTGAAGCTTTCTTT. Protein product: CASSYGGGINTEAFF.

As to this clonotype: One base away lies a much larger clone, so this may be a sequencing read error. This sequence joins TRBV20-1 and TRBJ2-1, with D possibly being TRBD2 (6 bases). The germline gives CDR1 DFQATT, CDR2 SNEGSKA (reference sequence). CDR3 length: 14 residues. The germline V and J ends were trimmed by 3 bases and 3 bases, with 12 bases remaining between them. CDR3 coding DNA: TGCAGTGCTAGGTCGCTAGCGAGCTACAATGAGCAGTTCTTC. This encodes CSARSLASYNEQFF.

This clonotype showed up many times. In DNA form, the CDR3 reads TGCAGTGCTAGAGGTCTCGCGCAGGGGAGTAGCGAGCAGTACTTC. Its translation is CSARGLAQGSSEQYF. This sequence joins TRBV20-1 and TRBJ2-7; D is perhaps TRBD1 (6 bases). V was trimmed by 1 base and J by 6 bases, leaving 19 bases between them. Per germline, CDR1 DFQATT and CDR2 SNEGSKA (reference sequence). This CDR3 is 15 amino acids long.

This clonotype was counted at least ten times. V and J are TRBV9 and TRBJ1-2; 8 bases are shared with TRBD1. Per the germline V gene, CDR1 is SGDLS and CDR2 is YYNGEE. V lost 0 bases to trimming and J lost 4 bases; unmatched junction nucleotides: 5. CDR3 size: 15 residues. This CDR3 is CASSVEGQGAYGYTF. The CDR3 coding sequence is TGTGCCAGCAGCGTAGAAGGACAGGGTGCCTATGGCTACACCTTC.

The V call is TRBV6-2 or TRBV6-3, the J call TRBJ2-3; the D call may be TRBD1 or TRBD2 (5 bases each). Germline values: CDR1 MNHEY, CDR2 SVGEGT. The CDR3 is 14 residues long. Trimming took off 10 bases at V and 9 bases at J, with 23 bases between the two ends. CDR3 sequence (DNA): TGTGCCACCAGGGCCCTCCAGGAATGGGGGACGCAGTATTTT. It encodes CATRALQEWGTQYF.

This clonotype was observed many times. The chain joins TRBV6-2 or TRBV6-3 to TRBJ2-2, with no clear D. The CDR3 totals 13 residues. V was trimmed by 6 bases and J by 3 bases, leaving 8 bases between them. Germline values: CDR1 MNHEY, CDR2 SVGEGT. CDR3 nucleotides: TGTGCCAGCAGAGGCGGATACACCGGGGAGCTGTTTTTT. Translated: CASRGGYTGELFF.

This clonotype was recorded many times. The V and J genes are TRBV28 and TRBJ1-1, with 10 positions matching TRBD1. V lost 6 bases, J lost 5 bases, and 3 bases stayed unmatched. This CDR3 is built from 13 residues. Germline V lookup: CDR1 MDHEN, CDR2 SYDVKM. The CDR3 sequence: CASRDRGWTEAFF. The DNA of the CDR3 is TGTGCCAGCAGGGACAGGGGGTGGACTGAAGCTTTCTTT.

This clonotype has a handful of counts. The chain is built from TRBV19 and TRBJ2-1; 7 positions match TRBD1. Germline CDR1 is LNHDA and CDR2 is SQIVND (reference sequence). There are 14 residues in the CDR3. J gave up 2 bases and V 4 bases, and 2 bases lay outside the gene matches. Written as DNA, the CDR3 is TGTGCCAGTAGTAAACAGGGGCCCTACAATGAGCAGTTCTTC. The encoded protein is CASSKQGPYNEQFF. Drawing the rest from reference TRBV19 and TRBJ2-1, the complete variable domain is DGGITQSPKYLFRKEGQNVTLSCEQNLNHDAMYWYRQDPGQGLRLIYYSQIVNDFQKGDIAEGYSVSREKKESFPLTVTSAQKNPTAFYLCASSKQGPYNEQFFGPGTRLTVL.

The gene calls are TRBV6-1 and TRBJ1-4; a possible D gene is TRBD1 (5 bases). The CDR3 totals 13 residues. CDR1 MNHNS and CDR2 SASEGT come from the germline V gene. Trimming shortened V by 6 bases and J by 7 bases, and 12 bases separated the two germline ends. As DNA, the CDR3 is TGTGCCAGCAGGGATCCGGGACTTGAAAAACTGTTTTTT. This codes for CASRDPGLEKLFF.

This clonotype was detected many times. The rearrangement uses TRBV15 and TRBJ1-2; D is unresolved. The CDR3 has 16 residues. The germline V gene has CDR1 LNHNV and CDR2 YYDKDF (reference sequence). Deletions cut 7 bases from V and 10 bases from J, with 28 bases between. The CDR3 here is CATTKDPLGRTRAYTF. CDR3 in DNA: TGTGCCACCACCAAAGACCCCCTTGGACGGACGAGGGCCTACACCTTC.

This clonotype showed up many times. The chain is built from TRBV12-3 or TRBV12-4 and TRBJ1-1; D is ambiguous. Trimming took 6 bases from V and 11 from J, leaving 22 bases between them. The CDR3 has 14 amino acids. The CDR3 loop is CASSRRPAPDKAFF. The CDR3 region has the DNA TGTGCCAGCAGCCGTAGGCCGGCCCCTGACAAGGCTTTCTTT.

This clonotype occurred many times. This CDR3 is CASSLWVGGNTGELFF. The CDR3 DNA sequence: TGTGCCAGCAGCTTGTGGGTCGGAGGGAACACCGGGGAGCTGTTTTTT. The rearrangement joins TRBV7-9 to TRBJ2-2; possibly TRBD2 for D (5 bases). V was clipped by 3 bases and J by 1 base, with 12 bases between them. The CDR3 sequence is 16 residues long. Germline values: CDR1 SEHNR, CDR2 FQNEAQ (reference sequence).

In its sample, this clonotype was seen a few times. CDR3 sequence reads: CSAEAGGRGPPSYNEQFF. Written as DNA, the CDR3 is TGCAGTGCCGAAGCGGGAGGCCGTGGCCCCCCCTCCTACAATGAGCAGTTCTTC. J is TRBJ2-1 and V is TRBV20-1; 9 bases match TRBD2. Germline loops: CDR1 DFQATT, CDR2 SNEGSKA (reference sequence). The CDR3 is 18 amino acids. Losses at the gene ends were 6 bases for V and 0 bases for J; bases not matched to a gene: 15.

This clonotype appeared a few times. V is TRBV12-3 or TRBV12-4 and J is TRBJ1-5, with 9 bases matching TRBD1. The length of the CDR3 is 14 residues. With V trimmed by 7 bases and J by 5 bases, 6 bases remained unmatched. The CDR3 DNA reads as TGTGCCAGCACGGGGACAGGGAGGGATCAGCCCCAGCATTTT. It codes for CASTGTGRDQPQHF.

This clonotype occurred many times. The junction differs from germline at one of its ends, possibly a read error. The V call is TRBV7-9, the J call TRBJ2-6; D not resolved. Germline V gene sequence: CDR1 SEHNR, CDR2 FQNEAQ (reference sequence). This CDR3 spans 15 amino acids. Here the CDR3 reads CANSARFSGANVLTF. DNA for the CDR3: TGTGCCAACAGCGCACGGTTCTCTGGGGCCAACGTCCTGACTTTC.

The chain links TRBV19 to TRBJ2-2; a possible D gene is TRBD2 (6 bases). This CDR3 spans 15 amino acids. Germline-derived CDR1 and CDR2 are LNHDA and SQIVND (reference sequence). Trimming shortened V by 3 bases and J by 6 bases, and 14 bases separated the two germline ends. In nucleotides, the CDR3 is TGTGCCAGTAGTATCGGGACTGGGCACGCCGGGGAGCTGTTTTTT. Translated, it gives CASSIGTGHAGELFF.

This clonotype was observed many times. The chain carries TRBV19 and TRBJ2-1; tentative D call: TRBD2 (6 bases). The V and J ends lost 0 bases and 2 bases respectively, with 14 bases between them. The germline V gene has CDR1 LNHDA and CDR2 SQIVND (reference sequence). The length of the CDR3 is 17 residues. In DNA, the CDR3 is TGTGCCAGTAGTATAGATCGGGACTTAGGGGCCTACAATGAGCAGTTCTTC. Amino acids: CASSIDRDLGAYNEQFF.